The T cell receptor beta chain under discussion was sequenced for a study of human T cells and chemical hapten exposure. Study details: Variation in per-sample TCR yields came mainly from small pooled library volume differences. Study-level findings and limits: The donors suffered from alopecia, so their immune response may not match that of healthy people.

CDR1 SGHVS and CDR2 FNYEAQ come from the germline V gene. The CDR3 sequence is 13 residues long. V lost 6 bases and J 3 bases, leaving 8 bases between the germline ends. This clonotype was observed many times. What it binds is not known. As the library was built, unique molecular identifiers were attached to individual cDNA molecules. TCRdb re-analysed the RACE reads in MiXCR, keeping a single row per CDR3 protein. Among around 380,000 distinct CDR3 sequences listed, more than 4.5% were seen once. Documented time point: patch test 1, 2 weeks after DPC sensitization. The sample's treatment: therapeutic diphenylcyclopropenone sensitization with weekly scalp DPC.

The sample in question was whole blood, obtained in connection with sensitization to the hapten diphenylcyclopropenone (DPC). V and J are TRBV7-6 and TRBJ2-2, with D unresolved. The receptor's source is a woman between 45 and 65 years old with alopecia areata. Some clones in this sample may be carry-over from other donors' samples. DNA for the CDR3: TGTGCCAGCAGACTGAGATACACCGGGGAGCTGTTTTTT. This encodes CASRLRYTGELFF.